Sequencing of this T cell receptor (beta chain) was carried out in a study of cytomegalovirus exposure and HLA in healthy donors (dated by TCRdb to about 2017). Notes on the research overall: An earlier analysis of some 550 of the donors reported more than 250 Gb of sequence data and roughly 100 million unique TCR beta sequences from 150 million to 200 million T cells. The number of typed donors differed by locus: about 620-630 for A, B, C, DRB1 and DQB1; 500 to 550 for DQA1; 606 for DPA1; and about 450 for DPB1. An early release that covered around 590 HLA-typed donors contained about 290 gigabases of sequencing data and around 80 million unique TCR sequences. Donor age, sex, ethnicity and CMV serostatus were collected together with the repertoire data. Rather than drawing on any new phenotypic data, the later analysis identified candidate immune exposures from TCR beta sequences and the way those sequences occurred across donors. An earlier analysis of several hundred of the donors applied high-throughput TCR beta sequencing to assess whether each TCR beta V gene segment acted as functional or pseudogenic. HLA typing covered class I and class II loci at four-digit resolution. A later genetic analysis used genome-wide SNP genotypes for about 60% of the roughly 700 donors, treating that subset as a discovery cohort. Among roughly 400 genotyped donors of the cohort, an average of about 220,000 unique TCR beta nucleotide sequences was sequenced per donor, of which 15% to 20% were non-productive. Of the 350 to 450 genotyped donors, around 81% fell in the genetic ancestry cluster associated with self-reported Caucasian donors. All discovery cohort repertoires had been generated on a single sequencing platform. High-throughput TCR immunosequencing, statistical association of individual TCRs with disease status, and machine learning were combined to predict cytomegalovirus infection status. The study was designed to test whether signatures of past pathogen exposure could be identified by cataloging public T cell receptors. The study used immunosequencing to profile the T cell repertoires of several hundred subjects and linked those repertoires to cytomegalovirus serostatus. A separate validation cohort of approximately 130 different subjects was used in addition to the approximately 640-subject first cohort. In a later analysis, previously published TCR beta repertoires from 666 donors were re-analyzed and high-resolution HLA genotyping was added so that TCR occurrence patterns could be studied. About five DR-DQ haplotypes were handled as single units for association and clustering because linkage in the cohort was strong. The paper as a whole reports these results and caveats: Cytomegalovirus status was reported to be diagnosed by the classifier with high specificity and sensitivity in both the original and validation cohorts. A further reported finding was that TCR beta sequences accurately predicted the HLA-A and HLA-B alleles for most subjects in the first cohort. A later analysis reported that several top co-occurrence clusters appeared linked to parvovirus B19, influenza, CMV and Epstein-Barr virus. The only immune exposure information available for the cohort was CMV serostatus. An earlier analysis of 450 to 750 of the donors showed that most TCR beta V segments appeared in productive rearrangements either about 87% or about 30% of the time, which broadly matched IMGT annotations. In a later analysis, most CMV-associated TCR beta chains were found to appear HLA-restricted, with HLA associations seemingly driven largely by CMV exposure. In a later genetic analysis, fewer N-insertions in productive TCRs were reported among donors in an Asian-associated ancestry cluster than the roughly 700-donor mean. The authors suggested that the approach could potentially be generalized to other disease states and immunological phenotypes. Only TCR beta chains were sequenced in this cohort, and the absence of alpha or paired-chain data limited detectable features. In vitro tests confirmed that a few of the cytomegalovirus-associated TCR beta chains recognize cytomegalovirus antigens. Presence/absence analyses assumed roughly uniform sequencing depth across donors, an assumption that may not hold. In a later genetic analysis, a missense DCLRE1C variant was associated with V-gene and J-gene trimming of TCR beta chains, and the association was replicated in an independent cohort. Most TCR sequences were seen in very few donors, while some public TCRs were found in many individuals. In a later analysis, the rate of TCR association differed among HLA loci, with DRB1 alleles having the most associated TCRs and HLA-C alleles having the fewest. In a later analysis, 15,000 to 20,000 TCR beta sequences were associated with specific HLA alleles at a false discovery rate of 0.05. The 87-base-pair reads could not distinguish some IMGT-functional V segments, including TRBV6-2 and TRBV6-3, so those segments were excluded. Approximately 18 rarely observed V segments, including chromosome 9 orphons, were excluded from the earlier analysis of almost 600 of the donors because counts were too low. A cluster of highly shared sequence variants was judged likely to be a technical artifact of the sequencing pipeline. In the study, about 150 TCR beta chains were listed as associated with cytomegalovirus. When HLA alleles, especially DR and DQ, strongly co-occurred, attributing TCR associations to individual alleles was difficult. Correlated functional status among segregating V segments might be attributable to linkage disequilibrium, but an unknown experimental factor could not be ruled out. A later analysis found that HLA-associated TCR beta chains were more clonally expanded and had lower generation probabilities than equally common non-associated chains. Because some donors lacked HLA typing at each locus, the association tests relied only on the typed subset.

In total, just over 650 healthy bone marrow donors made up the cohort. At the time of sampling, every cohort member was nominally healthy, though immune exposures that went unrecorded were likely present. The donor tested CMV seronegative and was one of the 352 seronegative cohort members. A peripheral blood sample was provided by each donor, and peripheral blood mononuclear cells were used for TCR beta sequencing. The Qiagen DNeasy Blood Extraction Kit was used to extract genomic DNA from the blood cell samples. Library preparation used the immunoSEQ multiplex PCR assay. For the multiplex PCR, a mixture combining 60 forward primers for TCR Vbeta segments and 13 reverse primers for TCR Jbeta segments was used. A multiplex PCR assay on genomic DNA amplified the CDR3 region of rearranged TCR beta genes. The amplified TCR beta libraries were sequenced on the Illumina HiSeq System as 87-base-pair reads. The original methods were these. A later analysis tallied 75 million to 85 million unique TCR beta chains across the 650 to 750 repertoires, and some 10 million of those chains were shared by two or more donors. Raw reads were error-corrected and collapsed into unique sequences by a nearest-neighbor algorithm in which closely related sequences were merged to remove PCR and sequencing errors. CDR3 sequences were aligned to IMGT reference sequences to assign V, D and J gene segments. For a sequence to be retained, a match of at least six nucleotides was required to both a V gene segment and a J gene segment. Rearrangements were called productive when the CDR3 lacked stop codons and stayed in frame with V and J; all others were non-productive. CDR3 was defined by IMGT convention, running from the second conserved V-encoded cysteine to the conserved J-encoded phenylalanine. The earlier analysis of 587 of the donors excluded sequences that lacked an unambiguous match to a single V gene segment. In an earlier analysis of approximately 590 of the donors, V segments were called functional above 56.7% productive rearrangements and were called segregating when the between-donor standard deviation exceeded 5%. To diagnose cytomegalovirus status from the catalog of TCR beta chain sequences, a statistical classification framework was built. V and J gene assignment, in a later analysis, came from comparing TCR nucleotide sequences with IMGT/GENE-DB human TR gene sequences. The TCRdist pipeline was used in a later analysis to assign CDR3 sequences and most-parsimonious VDJ recombination scenarios. In a later analysis, each TCR beta chain was defined by its CDR3 amino acid sequence together with its V-gene family, and reads lacking a unique V-gene family were excluded. In a later analysis, around 650 highly shared, low-generation-probability nucleotide sequences were removed to address suspected cross-contamination and a sequencing artifact. In a later analysis, a clonal expansion index for each public chain was calculated from normalized within-repertoire ranks of inferred template counts. A later analysis computed generation probabilities with a VDJ recombination model fitted to out-of-frame rearrangements, and checked the results against IGoR. In a later analysis, TCR-TCR, TCR-HLA and TCR-CMV co-occurrence was scored with hypergeometric tests, and a repertoire-size bias correction was applied to TCR pairs. In a later analysis, false discovery rates were estimated by permuting HLA or CMV assignments 20 times. A later analysis grouped co-occurring TCRs with DBSCAN, adding TCRdist sequence similarity when clustering within HLA-allele-positive subsets. For co-occurrence clustering, repertoires with fewer than 30,000 or more than 120,000 public chains were excluded, along with a handful of repertoires with anomalous nucleotide sharing. Held by TCRdb, this immuneACCESS table contains in-frame sequences only and omits some clones. Under half of the omission traces to an unresolved V gene where checked; the cause of the rest is unknown. Clonal size and the V and J genes are those of that table, whereas D and trimming came from the DNA. For this sample the table gives 120,000 to 150,000 clones, of which 61% were detected only once. 1.8% of the sample is taken by the ten largest.

Note on this clone: Its specific antigen is unknown. No quality values exist for individual bases; no much larger clone is one base distant.

V lost 4 bases and J lost 0 bases; the stretch between them is 7 bases long. Counted from cysteine to phenylalanine, this CDR3 has 14 amino acids. Only the CDR3 portion is preserved as DNA: 42 bases, with reading frame beginning at the first base. The germline V gene specifies SNHLY as CDR1 and FYNNEI as CDR2. The sequence was obtained from a male donor in good health and CMV-seronegative. The sample taken for sequencing was PBMCs. The sequence links TRBV2 to TRBJ1-5, and perhaps TRBD1 as D gene, on 6 matching bases. The nucleotide sequence is TGTGCCAGCAGTGGACAGGATAGCAATCAGCCCCAGCATTTT. The resulting protein is CASSGQDSNQPQHF.